Listed below are T cell receptor beta chains from one sample, sequenced in a study of identical twins. TCRdb reprocessed the 5' RACE reads with MiXCR, giving one entry per CDR3 protein. The sample yields more than 1.5 million distinct CDR3 sequences, 32% seen once. Material: cord blood. These receptors came from a newborn girl in good health. The CDR3 runs from the conserved cysteine through the conserved F or W. The D gene is left open where the match is weak. Clone size is not always given. Where it is, it says once, few, many or a class for expanded clones.

abundance	d_gene	len	v_gene	j_gene	CDR3aa
once	.	15	TRBV27	TRBJ1-2	CASSQPGTPIWGYTF
few	.	15	TRBV7-9	TRBJ2-7	CASSLSAASPYEQYF
.	.	14	TRBV12-3/TRBV12-4	TRBJ2-4	CASSWTEVKNIQYF
.	.	16	TRBV9	TRBJ2-1	CASSVDERSSYNEQFF
.	TRBD2	15	TRBV12-3/TRBV12-4	TRBJ2-3	CASISKGLPPDTQYF
many	.	14	TRBV5-1	TRBJ2-3	CASSLVEGTDTQYF
.	.	16	TRBV6-4	TRBJ1-5	CASSAIQGFSNQPQHF
.	.	12	TRBV5-1	TRBJ2-3	CASSSITGTQYF
.	.	13	TRBV6-6	TRBJ1-1	CASRPLINTEAFF
.	.	15	TRBV28	TRBJ1-6	CASSLSRQAYPPLHF
.	.	15	TRBV11-2	TRBJ1-4	CASSFRDTTNEKLFF
.	.	14	TRBV30	TRBJ2-1	CACPSRGYYNEQFF
.	TRBD2	18	TRBV20-1	TRBJ2-3	CSATGTSGRAYLPDTQYF
many	.	14	TRBV28	TRBJ2-6	CASSLASGANVLTF
.	TRBD2	15	TRBV20-1	TRBJ2-1	CSARVGLAGYNDQFF
.	.	14	TRBV20-1	TRBJ1-5	CSAIDPSEMWPQHF
.	TRBD2	16	TRBV5-1	TRBJ2-3	CASSPGGGLQGDTQYF
.	TRBD1	15	TRBV24-1	TRBJ2-4	CATSEGLGGRNIQYF
few	.	15	TRBV18	TRBJ2-3	CASSPVWRTTDTQYF
.	.	12	TRBV6-7	TRBJ2-3	CASSYWTDTQYF
.	.	17	TRBV24-1	TRBJ2-2	CATSDLGVFSNTGELFF
.	TRBD2	14	TRBV20-1	.	CSARLSGRPNEQYF
.	.	14	TRBV5-6	TRBJ2-7	CASSVKGSYYEQYF